Given below is one TCR beta chain in context. Its antigen is unidentified. TCRbeta libraries were built with three rounds of nested PCR, modified from ARM-PCR. TCRdb passed the multiplex PCR reads through MiXCR, listing each CDR3 protein once. The profile shows about 98,000 distinct CDR3 sequences, about 80% of them singletons. Trimming pared 7 bases from V and 9 bases from J, leaving 22 bases between. Germline CDR1 MNHEY, CDR2 SVGEGT. CDR3 size: 14 residues. The record originates from a study of tumor and adjacent non-tumor tissue in lung cancer. This sample's RNA came from whole unsorted tissue. The normal lung tissue was taken more than 3 cm from the tumor edge. Chemotherapy-naive patients with new lung cancer underwent thoracic surgery in China, August–November 2014. Regarding the study as a whole: Compared with tumor, normal lung showed significantly lower TCR diversity. Shorter survival was associated with higher TCR diversity in tumors. Top 100 clones took a larger repertoire share in normal lung.

V usage is TRBV6-2 or TRBV6-3 and J usage is TRBJ2-7, with D tentatively TRBD1 or TRBD2 (5 bases each). The TCR was taken from a man in his 60s with small cell lung cancer. The sequenced material came from distant non-tumor lung tissue. The CDR3, as DNA: TGTGCCAGCAAGACAGTGGGAGCCCCTATGGCGCAGTACTTC. Its translation is CASKTVGAPMAQYF.